This TCR beta chain was profiled in a study of response to subunit inactivated influenza vaccine. Study outcomes and limitations: It was suggested by the authors that few new T cells are recruited by each seasonal influenza vaccination.

TCRdb passed the RT-PCR reads through MiXCR, listing each CDR3 protein once. Here the sample spans hundreds of thousands of distinct CDR3 sequences, about 15% being singletons. Notes on this clonotype: Antigen unknown.

This CDR3 has 15 residues. Germline CDR1 reads DFQATT; CDR2 reads SNEGSKA (reference sequence). Trimming cost V 2 bases and J 5 bases, with 19 bases left between them. This receptor was obtained from a middle-aged man who received an inactivated influenza vaccine. The material was PBMCs from blood, obtained 14 to 15 days before vaccination. The rearrangement joins TRBV20-1 to TRBJ2-7; D ambiguous. The CDR3 reads CSARPTSVLADEQYF. Written as DNA, the CDR3 is TGCAGTGCTAGACCGACCAGCGTTCTTGCCGACGAGCAGTACTTC.